This paragraph covers one TCR beta chain sequence. As yet, its antigen is unknown. The CDR3 runs 12 residues. Germline V gene data show CDR1 as MNHEY and CDR2 as SMNVEV (reference sequence). Trimming shortened V by 3 bases and J by 6 bases, and 9 bases separated the two germline ends. This sample was taken from a study of lymphopenia after photon versus proton radiotherapy. Findings and limits, study-wide: Post-nadir diversity loss with photons came from oligoclonal expansion, particularly CD8+ Temra cells. A bigger post-nadir fall in TCR diversity correlated inversely with survival time in deceased patients. Photon-treated patients lost naive T cells and TCR diversity; proton-treated stayed stable. Survival link was tested only in deceased patients; proton benefit remains a possibility.

Method: immunoSEQ multiplex PCR; TCRdb's copy keeps in-frame clones and lacks some. The profile covers about 50,000 clones, with roughly 90% appearing a single time and roughly 17% taken by the ten largest. The starting material was peripheral blood, obtained from a patient treated with photon-based radiotherapy. This receptor was obtained from a woman aged 35 to 49 with cholangiocarcinoma. The chain is built from TRBV27 and TRBJ2-7; D assignment may be TRBD1 or TRBD2 (6 bases each). CDR3 in DNA: TGTGCCAGCAGTTTGGGGGGCCCCGAGCAGTACTTC. Residues: CASSLGGPEQYF.